This record looks at one T cell receptor (beta chain) sequence and its context. Profiling relied on immunoSEQ multiplex PCR, and the TCRdb table lists in-frame clones only, not all of them. The sample records approximately 7,500 clones, about 97% being singletons. In germline, CDR1 is WNHNN, CDR2 SYGVQD (reference sequence). The CDR3 consists of 18 residues. V dropped 3 bases and J dropped 0; count of bases not matched to a gene: 6. Without labor or membrane rupture, elective cesareans at about 35-43 weeks supplied term cord blood. The data were taken from a study of naive CD8 T cells in extremely preterm neonates.

Sequenced input: naive CD8+ T cells from cord blood. The chain joins TRBV10-1 to TRBJ2-3; 13 bases match TRBD2. The source is a newborn in good health. CDR3 loop: CASSDNLLAGGSTDTQYF. Here the CDR3 DNA reads TGCGCCAGCAGTGACAACCTACTAGCGGGGGGGAGCACAGATACGCAGTATTTT.